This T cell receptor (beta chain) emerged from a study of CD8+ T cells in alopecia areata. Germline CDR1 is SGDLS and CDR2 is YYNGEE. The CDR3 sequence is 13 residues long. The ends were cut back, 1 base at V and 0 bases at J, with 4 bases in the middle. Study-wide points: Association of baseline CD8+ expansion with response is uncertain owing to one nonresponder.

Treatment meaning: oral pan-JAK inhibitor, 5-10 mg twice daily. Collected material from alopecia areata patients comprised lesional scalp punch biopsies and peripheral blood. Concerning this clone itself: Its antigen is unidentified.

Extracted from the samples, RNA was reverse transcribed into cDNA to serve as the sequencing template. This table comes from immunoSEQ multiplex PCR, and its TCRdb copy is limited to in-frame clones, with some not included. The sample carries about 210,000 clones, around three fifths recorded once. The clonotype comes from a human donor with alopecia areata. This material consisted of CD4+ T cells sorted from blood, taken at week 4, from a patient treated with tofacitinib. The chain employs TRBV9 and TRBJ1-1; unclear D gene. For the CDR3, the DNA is TGTGCCAGCAGCGTACGCCTGAACACTGAAGCTTTCTTT. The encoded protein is CASSVRLNTEAFF. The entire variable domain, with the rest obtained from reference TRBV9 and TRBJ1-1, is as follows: DSGVTQTPKHLITATGQRVTLRCSPRSGDLSVYWYQQSLDQGLQFLIQYYNGEERAKGNILERFSAQQFPDLHSELNLSSLELGDSALYFCASSVRLNTEAFFGQGTRLTVV.